This T cell receptor beta chain was sequenced in a study of cytomegalovirus exposure and HLA in healthy donors. Researchers ran the PCR with 60 Vbeta and 13 Jbeta primers. Here immunoSEQ multiplex PCR was the method, and the copy in TCRdb shows in-frame clones only, minus some. The sample lists over 75,000 clones, 64% seen once, with approximately 2.2% in the top ten. Whole-study findings and limits: According to the study, approximately 150 TCR beta chains were cytomegalovirus-associated. Immune exposure was documented only through CMV serostatus. Later findings reportedly placed an Asian-associated ancestry cluster below the approximately 630-donor mean for N-insertions. TCR association rates varied by HLA locus in a later analysis, with DRB1 highest and HLA-C lowest.

Germline CDR1 MNHNY, CDR2 SVGAGI (reference sequence). The CDR3 extends over 13 amino acids. This clone was recorded only once. As yet, its antigen is unknown. The receptor's source is a human donor in good health. Input material: PBMCs. The chain carries TRBV6-6 and TRBJ2-5; tentative D call: TRBD2 (6 bases). The end of the DNA fits TRBJ2-7 better, so the J call may be wrong. CDR3 sequence: CASSPGLRNEQYF. CDR3 nucleotides: TGTGCCAGCAGTCCCGGACTAAGGAACGAGCAGTACTTC.